Following are 29 T cell receptor beta chains from one sample sequenced in a study of blood T cell repertoires in COVID-19. Profiled with immunoSEQ multiplex PCR; TCRdb holds only in-frame clones, not every one. Of roughly 290,000 clones listed, around 81% are singletons. Sequencing was done on a sample of peripheral blood. Receptor source: a woman between 45 and 65 years old with active or convalescent COVID-19.

The chain has TRBV30 and TRBJ2-3, with D tentatively TRBD1 (5 bases). The CDR3 consists of 15 residues. With 2 bases removed from V and 0 bases from J, the gap between germline ends came to 12 bases. From germline, CDR1 is GTSNPN and CDR2 SVGIG (reference sequence). The DNA of the CDR3 is TGTGCCTGGAGTCCCCTGGGGCCGAGCACAGATACGCAGTATTTT. Translated, it gives CAWSPLGPSTDTQYF.

The count of this clone is one. The J gene is TRBJ1-1, the V gene TRBV29-1; D is undetermined. The V gene lost 5 bases and the J gene lost 5 bases, with 15 bases spanning the gap. Germline CDR1 is SQVTM and CDR2 is ANQGSEA. The CDR3 loop spans 13 amino acids. In DNA form, the CDR3 reads TGCAGCGTTAGGGAGGGATCCGGGACTGAAGCTTTCTTT. Translation gives CSVREGSGTEAFF.

V and J are TRBV11-2 and TRBJ2-6; 10 nucleotides align to TRBD1. Germline lookup yields CDR1 SGHAT and CDR2 FQNNGV. The CDR3 has 18 residues. Trimming at V came to 5 bases and at J to 2 bases, leaving 9 bases not matched to a gene. The CDR3 DNA reads as TGTGCCAGCAGCGGACGGGACAGGGGAAGGGCTGGGGCCAACGTCCTGACTTTC. It specifies CASSGRDRGRAGANVLTF.

V gene TRBV27 combines with J gene TRBJ2-1, with 8 nucleotides matching TRBD1. CDR3 length: 17 amino acids. The V gene end was trimmed by 3 bases and the J gene end by 8 bases; junction bases not matched to a gene: 15. Germline V gene lookup returns CDR1 MNHEY and CDR2 SMNVEV (reference sequence). The CDR3: CASSFQGRGPFGDEQFF. CDR3 DNA sequence: TGTGCCAGCAGTTTTCAGGGCAGGGGGCCGTTTGGGGATGAGCAGTTCTTC.

V and J are TRBV5-6 and TRBJ2-5, with 7 positions matching TRBD2. V trimming: 4 bases; J trimming: 0 bases; junction bases outside the gene matches: 12. There are 17 residues in the CDR3. Germline lookup yields CDR1 SGHDT and CDR2 YYEEEE. CDR3 in amino acids: CASSHWGGGRDQETQYF. The DNA of the CDR3 is TGTGCCAGCAGCCATTGGGGGGGTGGTAGGGACCAAGAGACCCAGTACTTC. Looking up the rest from reference TRBV5-6 and TRBJ2-5 gives the full variable domain: DAGVTQSPTHLIKTRGQQVTLRCSPKSGHDTVSWYQQALGQGPQFIFQYYEEEERQRGNFPDRFSGHQFPNYSSELNVNALLLGDSALYLCASSHWGGGRDQETQYFGPGTRLLVL.

This clone occurred a few times. J is TRBJ2-1 and V is TRBV6-5, with a weak D call TRBD2 (6 bases). CDR3 length: 15 residues. Germline CDR1 reads MNHEY; CDR2 reads SVGAGI. V lost 4 bases and J lost 9, with 19 bases in between. CDR3 loop: CASSFDTGVKVEQFF. In DNA, the CDR3 is TGTGCCAGCAGTTTTGACACGGGAGTAAAGGTTGAGCAGTTCTTC.

In this sample, this clone turned up a few times. The CDR3 spells CASSVNRDSGNTIYF. For the CDR3, the DNA is TGTGCCAGCAGTGTAAACCGGGACAGCGGAAACACCATATATTTT. The V call is TRBV2, the J call TRBJ1-3, with TRBD1 matching over 7 bases. CDR1 is SNHLY, CDR2 FYNNEI, per germline. The CDR3 consists of 15 residues. Unmatched junction bases numbered 7, after V lost 4 bases and J lost 4 bases.

DNA of the CDR3: TGTGCCACTGTAGACAGGGGCGAAACTGAAGCTTTCTTT. Protein sequence: CATVDRGETEAFF. V usage is TRBV19 and J usage is TRBJ1-1; TRBD1 aligns across 8 bases. The J segment lost 5 bases and the V segment lost 10 bases, leaving 9 bases of the junction unmatched. The V gene's germline CDR1 is LNHDA and CDR2 SQIVND (reference sequence). The CDR3 is made up of 13 amino acids. Full variable domain (rest looked up from reference TRBV19 and TRBJ1-1): DGGITQSPKYLFRKEGQNVTLSCEQNLNHDAMYWYRQDPGQGLRLIYYSQIVNDFQKGDIAEGYSVSREKKESFPLTVTSAQKNPTAFYLCATVDRGETEAFFGQGTRLTVV.

The CDR3 reads CSASGLAESQETQYF. As DNA, the CDR3 is TGCAGTGCTAGTGGTCTAGCGGAATCTCAAGAGACCCAGTACTTC. The chain couples TRBV20-1 to TRBJ2-5; 7 bases match TRBD2. The J segment lost 2 bases and the V segment lost 3 bases, leaving 9 bases of the junction unmatched. The CDR3 is 15 residues long. The germline V gene encodes CDR1 DFQATT and CDR2 SNEGSKA (reference sequence).

The gene calls are TRBV5-4 and TRBJ2-3; D is possibly TRBD1 (5 bases). Trimming removed 4 bases from V and 4 bases from J, with 7 bases in between. The CDR3 runs 12 residues. Germline CDR1 SGHNT, CDR2 YYREEE (reference sequence). CDR3 DNA: TGTGCCAGCAGCGTGACAGCAGATACGCAGTATTTT. Protein sequence: CASSVTADTQYF.

This chain connects TRBV25-1 to TRBJ2-7, with D perhaps TRBD2 (5 bases). CDR3 length: 13 amino acids. The V end was cut by 5 bases, the J end by 7 bases, with 15 bases between. Germline-derived CDR1 and CDR2 are MGHDK and SYGVNS. The CDR3 protein is CASSPSPTFEQYF. DNA of the CDR3: TGTGCCAGCAGTCCTAGCCCCACTTTTGAGCAGTACTTC.

The chain employs TRBV7-9 and TRBJ2-4; a possible D gene is TRBD2 (5 bases). The V and J ends lost 1 base and 0 bases respectively, with 7 bases between them. This CDR3 spans 15 amino acids. Germline values: CDR1 SEHNR, CDR2 FQNEAQ (reference sequence). For the CDR3, the DNA is TGTGCCAGCAGCTTAGGAGGGATAGCCAAAAACATTCAGTACTTC. Protein sequence: CASSLGGIAKNIQYF. The whole variable domain, remainder taken from reference TRBV7-9 and TRBJ2-4, is DTGVSQNPRHKITKRGQNVTFRCDPISEHNRLYWYRQTLGQGPEFLTYFQNEAQLEKSRLLSDRFSAERPKGSFSTLEIQRTEQGDSAMYLCASSLGGIAKNIQYFGAGTRLSVL.

This clone was detected only once. The chain links TRBV2 to TRBJ2-7; TRBD2 matches 12 bases. Unmatched junction bases numbered 4, after V lost 3 bases and J lost 4 bases. CDR1 and CDR2 from the germline V gene are SNHLY and FYNNEI. The CDR3 runs 15 residues. Here the CDR3 reads CASSETSGSVYEQYF. CDR3 bases: TGTGCCAGCAGTGAGACTAGCGGGAGTGTATACGAGCAGTACTTC.

This clone was found once. V and J are TRBV19 and TRBJ2-4, with a tentative D call TRBD1 (6 bases). CDR3 length equals 15 residues. Germline loops: CDR1 LNHDA, CDR2 SQIVND (reference sequence). With 5 bases removed from V and 3 bases from J, the gap between germline ends came to 14 bases. The CDR3, as DNA: TGTGCCAGTAGTGCCCGGGACATGATCAAAAACATTCAGTACTTC. Translating gives CASSARDMIKNIQYF.

The chain couples TRBV5-1 to TRBJ2-1; 8 bases are a match to TRBD2. The CDR3 covers 15 residues. Germline V gene data show CDR1 as SGHRS and CDR2 as YFSETQ. V lost 7 bases, J lost 5 bases, and 11 bases stayed unmatched. In DNA, the CDR3 is TGCGCCAGCGCCGCGGGGGGCACCCTTAACAATGAGCAGTTCTTC. Its translation is CASAAGGTLNNEQFF.

This clone was recorded once. The rearrangement links TRBV12-3 or TRBV12-4 to TRBJ1-1; no clear D. The CDR3 contains 11 residues. V lost 6 bases to trimming and J lost 3 bases, with 5 bases between them. This CDR3 is CASSLYTEAFF. The CDR3 DNA follows: TGTGCCAGCAGCCTGTACACTGAAGCTTTCTTT.

The genes are TRBV24-1 and TRBJ2-3; a possible D gene is TRBD2 (6 bases). CDR3 length: 16 residues. V dropped 1 base and J dropped 2 bases, with 12 bases sitting between them. CDR1 is KGHDR and CDR2 is SFDVKD in the germline V gene. As DNA, the CDR3 is TGTGCCACCAGTGATTTTAGCGGTTCCTTCACAGATACGCAGTATTTT. Translation gives CATSDFSGSFTDTQYF.

The chain has TRBV30 and TRBJ2-7, with 7 bases that match TRBD1. The V gene's germline CDR1 is GTSNPN and CDR2 SVGIG (reference sequence). J was trimmed by 7 bases and V by 2 bases; bases with no gene match: 11. This CDR3 has 14 amino acids. The CDR3 sequence is CAWSLGGTGGEQYF. In DNA, the CDR3 is TGTGCCTGGAGTCTAGGGGGCACGGGTGGGGAGCAGTACTTC.

This clone was seen a handful of times. J is TRBJ2-7 and V is TRBV5-4; D is perhaps TRBD2 (5 bases). The CDR3 is 12 amino acids. The ends were cut back, 4 bases at V and 4 bases at J, with 9 bases in the middle. CDR1 is SGHNT, CDR2 YYREEE, per germline (reference sequence). This CDR3 reads CASSLLGYEQYF. As DNA, the CDR3 is TGTGCCAGCAGCCTACTAGGTTACGAGCAGTACTTC.

This chain uses TRBV10-3 with TRBJ1-1; TRBD1 matches 8 bases. The CDR3 totals 13 residues. Per germline, CDR1 ENHRY and CDR2 SYGVKD. Germline trimming cut 8 bases from V and 0 bases from J; bases unmatched to any gene: 2. The CDR3 DNA is TGTGCCATCCGGACAGGGATGAACACTGAAGCTTTCTTT. It yields the protein CAIRTGMNTEAFF.

The rearrangement joins TRBV6-5 to TRBJ2-1; the D gene is possibly TRBD2 (6 bases). This CDR3 region has 15 residues. Trimming cost V 0 bases and J 8 bases, with 14 bases left between them. Germline assignment: CDR1 MNHEY and CDR2 SVGAGI. CDR3 region: CASSYSPSAQYEQFF. CDR3 nucleotide sequence: TGTGCCAGCAGTTACTCTCCTAGCGCGCAGTATGAGCAGTTCTTC.

The chain recombines TRBV7-9 with TRBJ1-1, with a tentative D call TRBD1 (5 bases). V lost 5 bases and J lost 3, with 28 bases in between. Germline V gene lookup returns CDR1 SEHNR and CDR2 FQNEAQ (reference sequence). The CDR3 totals 19 residues. CDR3: CASSRIQFRREVGHTEAFF. CDR3 DNA sequence: TGTGCCAGCAGCCGAATCCAATTTCGCAGGGAGGTAGGGCACACTGAAGCTTTCTTT.

The CDR3 coding sequence is TGTGCCAGTAGTGATGGCAGGGACTCTGGAAACACCATATATTTT. It codes for CASSDGRDSGNTIYF. The chain joins TRBV19 to TRBJ1-3; D perhaps matches TRBD1 (5 bases). Per the germline V gene, CDR1 is LNHDA and CDR2 is SQIVND (reference sequence). This CDR3 is 15 amino acids long. Trimming shortened V by 5 bases and J by 0 bases, and 11 bases separated the two germline ends.

Comment on this clone: The same CDR3 arises from other DNA sequences in this sample as well. The V call is TRBV27, the J call TRBJ1-2, with D possibly TRBD1 on 5 matching bases. V lost 2 bases, J lost 0 bases, and 7 bases lay in between. Germline CDR1 reads MNHEY; CDR2 reads SMNVEV (reference sequence). CDR3 length: 14 residues. The CDR3 coding sequence is TGTGCCAGCAGTTTAGACAGAGCTAACTATGGCTACACCTTC. As protein: CASSLDRANYGYTF.

About this clone: Other DNA sequences in the same sample also yield this CDR3. The gene calls are TRBV12-3 or TRBV12-4 and TRBJ2-7, with D hard to call. This CDR3 spans 12 amino acids. With 3 bases removed from V and 4 bases from J, the gap between germline ends came to 7 bases. CDR3 sequence reads: CASSFGFYEQYF. DNA for the CDR3: TGTGCCAGCAGTTTCGGGTTTTACGAGCAGTACTTC.

This rearrangement joins TRBV5-5 to TRBJ2-1, with 10 bases lining up with TRBD1. J gave up 2 bases and V 4 bases, and 6 bases lay outside the gene matches. The CDR3 is 16 amino acids. Germline assignment: CDR1 SGHKS and CDR2 YYEKEE (reference sequence). This chain's CDR3 is CASSTTGGAPYNEQFF. CDR3 DNA sequence: TGTGCCAGCAGCACGACAGGGGGCGCACCCTACAATGAGCAGTTCTTC.

This chain links TRBV5-5 with TRBJ1-1, with D tentatively TRBD1 (6 bases). Germline V lookup: CDR1 SGHKS, CDR2 YYEKEE (reference sequence). V lost 4 bases to trimming and J lost 5 bases, with 9 bases between them. CDR3 length: 12 residues. In DNA, the CDR3 is TGTGCCAGCAGCACAGGGAGAACTGAAGCTTTCTTT. It translates to CASSTGRTEAFF. Drawing the rest from reference TRBV5-5 and TRBJ1-1, the complete variable domain is DAGVTQSPTHLIKTRGQQVTLRCSPISGHKSVSWYQQVLGQGPQFIFQYYEKEERGRGNFPDRFSARQFPNYSSELNVNALLLGDSALYLCASSTGRTEAFFGQGTRLTVV.

This chain links TRBV29-1 with TRBJ2-1, with a tentative D call TRBD2 (7 bases). Germline V gives CDR1 SQVTM, CDR2 ANQGSEA. V was pared by 7 bases and J by 4 bases, with 17 bases between. The CDR3 length is 14 residues. The CDR3 nucleotides read TGCAGCGCCGAGGGGGGGGTGTCTTACAATGAGCAGTTCTTC. Translated: CSAEGGVSYNEQFF.

The J gene is TRBJ1-1, the V gene TRBV5-1, with 7 bases that match TRBD1. The germline gives CDR1 SGHRS, CDR2 YFSETQ. CDR3 length equals 14 residues. Germline trimming cut 2 bases from V and 6 bases from J; bases unmatched to any gene: 7. This CDR3 reads CASSFNTGEAEAFF. CDR3 DNA: TGCGCCAGCAGCTTCAATACAGGGGAAGCTGAAGCTTTCTTT.